These 5 T cell receptor beta chains were sequenced from one sample in a study of CD8 T cells in Susac syndrome. An amount of RNA that ranged from about 0.45 to 1 ug was reverse transcribed with random hexamers. TCRdb redid the calling of the immunoSEQ multiplex PCR reads with MiXCR, one entry per CDR3 protein. The table includes about 430,000 distinct CDR3 sequences, 75% to 90% detected once. Sequenced material: CD8+ T cells from PBMCs. These receptors were collected from a human donor with multiple sclerosis.

The V gene is TRBV2, the J gene TRBJ1-3, with D possibly matching TRBD1 (5 bases). This CDR3 is 15 amino acids long. Trimming took 5 bases from V and 2 from J, leaving 13 bases between them. Germline CDR1 SNHLY, CDR2 FYNNEI. DNA of the CDR3: TGTGCCAGCAGTAAGGGACCGCCGGCTGGAAACACCATATATTTT. It encodes CASSKGPPAGNTIYF.

The count of this clonotype is one. This chain connects TRBV7-6 to TRBJ1-4; tentatively, D is TRBD1 (5 bases). Trimming cost V 7 bases and J 7 bases, with 16 bases left between them. Per the germline V gene, CDR1 is SGHVS and CDR2 is FNYEAQ. This CDR3 contains 14 residues. The DNA for the CDR3 is TGTGCCAGCACGACGGGGGAGGAGGCTGAAAAACTGTTTTTT. This codes for CASTTGEEAEKLFF.

This clonotype was recorded a few times. The rearrangement joins TRBV4-1 to TRBJ2-7; 7 bases map to TRBD1. CDR3 size: 15 residues. Trimming took 3 bases from V and 2 from J; bases not matched to a gene: 7. CDR1 and CDR2 from the germline V gene are MGHRA and YSYEKL. The CDR3 nucleotides read TGCGCCAGCAGCCACCAGACAGGGTTCCCCTACGAGCAGTACTTC. Protein: CASSHQTGFPYEQYF.

The V call is TRBV27, the J call TRBJ2-3, with D tentatively TRBD1 or TRBD2 (5 bases each). This CDR3 spans 16 amino acids. Trimming took 5 bases from V and 0 from J, leaving 15 bases between them. The germline CDR1 and CDR2 sequences are MNHEY and SMNVEV (reference sequence). The CDR3 sequence: CASSPLSGTSTDTQYF. In DNA form, the CDR3 reads TGTGCCAGCAGTCCCCTATCAGGGACCAGCACAGATACGCAGTATTTT.

A single count supports this clonotype. In nucleotides, the CDR3 is TGTGCCATCAGTGAGCCGGGATCAACTGAAGCTTTCTTT. This gives the protein CAISEPGSTEAFF. This sequence joins TRBV10-3 and TRBJ1-1, with D uncertain. The germline V gene encodes CDR1 ENHRY and CDR2 SYGVKD. V dropped 2 bases and J dropped 5 bases, with 9 bases sitting between them. The CDR3 spans 13 residues.